This T cell receptor (beta chain) was retrieved from a study of blood T cell repertoires in COVID-19. Study-wide context: Samples representing acute and convalescent COVID-19 were sourced from the United States, Italy and Spain. PBMCs, B-cell-depleted T cells, or T cells were the source of the cDNA or gDNA that made up the material.

Study processing details: Amplified reference gene primers provided the basis for estimating nucleated cell counts. Measured with immunoSEQ multiplex PCR; TCRdb has only the in-frame clones, and not every one. V and J calls and clone size are given by that table; D and trimming were obtained from the DNA. The table shows 250,000 or so clones, with just under 90% occurring only once. CDR1 MNHEY and CDR2 SMNVEV come from the germline V gene (reference sequence). The CDR3 spans 17 residues. V shed 4 bases and J 7 bases; nucleotides not matched to a gene: 15. The study assigned cohorts using participant-reported clinical history.

This TCR was sampled from a woman aged 25 to 39 with acute COVID-19. Sequencing was done on a sample of PBMCs or T cells enriched from blood (not recorded which). The rearrangement joins TRBV27 to TRBJ2-7; 11 nucleotides agree with TRBD1. The CDR3 reads CASSWEPSGTGGFEQYF. Here the CDR3 DNA reads TGTGCCAGCAGTTGGGAGCCCAGCGGGACAGGGGGTTTTGAGCAGTACTTC.